These T cell receptor beta chains were read from a single sample in a study of blood T cells in healthy people across ages. TCRdb used MiXCR to reprocess the 5' RACE reads, holding one entry per CDR3 protein. The profile shows approximately 800,000 distinct CDR3 sequences, roughly 56% of them singletons. Sequences were obtained from blood. These TCRs come from a man aged 35-49 years in good health. CDR3s include the opening cysteine and the closing phenylalanine or tryptophan. The D gene is left open where the match is weak. The size entry is marked missing in some rows and otherwise reads once, few, many or a size class.

clone_size,v_call,d_call,j_call,cdr3_aa,cdr3_nt
NA,TRBV20-1,NA,TRBJ1-1,CSAKQAILGTEAFF,TGCAGTGCTAAACAGGCCATTCTGGGGACTGAAGCTTTCTTT
NA,TRBV14,TRBD2,TRBJ2-5,CASSPDSLPGGPSYF,TGTGCCAGCAGCCCGGACAGCTTGCCGGGAGGGCCCTCGTACTTC
many,TRBV20-1,NA,TRBJ2-7,CSASMVPGGVHYEQYF,TGCAGTGCTAGTATGGTCCCAGGCGGGGTTCACTACGAGCAGTACTTC
NA,TRBV12-3/TRBV12-4,NA,TRBJ2-7,CASSSAGWTSYQGSYEQYF,TGTGCCAGCAGTTCGGCGGGATGGACCAGTTATCAAGGTTCCTACGAGCAGTACTTC
once,TRBV28,NA,TRBJ1-2,CASTTIIQPGLNYGYTF,TGTGCCAGCACCACAATTATACAGCCAGGGTTAAACTATGGCTACACCTTC
NA,TRBV27,NA,TRBJ2-5,CASSFQSRTAAYQETQYF,TGTGCCAGCAGTTTCCAATCACGGACGGCCGCTTACCAAGAGACCCAGTACTTC
NA,TRBV3-1,NA,TRBJ2-5,CASSQSTREQYF,TGTGCCAGCAGCCAATCAACCAGGGAGCAGTACTTC
NA,TRBV7-2,TRBD1,TRBJ1-2,CASSELGGASYGYTF,TGTGCCAGCAGCGAGCTAGGGGGCGCGTCCTATGGCTACACCTTC
NA,TRBV20-1,TRBD2,TRBJ2-5,CSAATSGGAKEQYF,TGCAGTGCCGCGACTAGCGGGGGGGCGAAAGAGCAGTACTTC
NA,TRBV27,TRBD2,TRBJ2-3,CASKIVAGGQDTQYF,TGTGCCAGCAAAATCGTAGCGGGGGGGCAAGATACGCAGTATTTT
NA,TRBV5-1,TRBD1,TRBJ1-4,CASSRDRDRHEKLFF,TGCGCCAGCAGCAGAGACCGGGACAGGCATGAAAAACTGTTTTTT
NA,TRBV7-9,NA,TRBJ2-1,CASSQSPLEEWFF,TGTGCCAGCAGCCAATCCCCGCTGGAAGAGTGGTTCTTC
many,TRBV28,TRBD1,TRBJ1-1,CASQNSPGTANTEAFF,TGTGCCAGCCAGAACTCCCCTGGGACAGCGAACACTGAAGCTTTCTTT
NA,TRBV29-1,NA,TRBJ2-4,CSVLQVAKNIQYF,TGCAGCGTTCTCCAGGTCGCCAAAAACATTCAGTACTTC
few,TRBV20-1,TRBD1,TRBJ1-5,CSAPGQGGDQPQHF,TGCAGTGCACCCGGACAGGGCGGTGATCAGCCCCAGCATTTT
few,TRBV27,TRBD2,TRBJ2-7,CASRGGTSGRYEQYF,TGTGCCAGCAGAGGAGGGACTAGCGGGAGGTACGAGCAGTACTTC
few,TRBV7-2,NA,TRBJ2-6,CASSPVGRISGANVLTF,TGTGCCAGCAGCCCAGTCGGGAGAATCTCTGGGGCCAACGTCCTGACTTTC
few,TRBV5-1,NA,TRBJ2-6,CASSFTGSGANVLTF,TGCGCCAGCAGCTTCACGGGTTCCGGGGCCAACGTCCTGACTTTC
NA,TRBV13,NA,TRBJ1-1,CASSTTNTEAFF,TGTGCCAGCAGCACCACGAACACTGAAGCTTTCTTT
once,TRBV6-2/TRBV6-3,TRBD1,TRBJ1-5,CASRATGVHAGQPQHF,TGTGCCAGCAGAGCTACAGGGGTACACGCTGGTCAGCCCCAGCATTTT
many,TRBV9,NA,TRBJ2-1,CASSSNWGERNEQFF,TGTGCCAGCAGCTCCAATTGGGGGGAACGGAATGAGCAGTTCTTC
NA,TRBV25-1,TRBD1,TRBJ1-2,CASSLMTGTAVGYTF,TGTGCCAGCAGCCTAATGACCGGGACAGCGGTCGGCTACACCTTC
NA,TRBV4-2,TRBD1,TRBJ2-7,CASSQEATGGGNYEQYF,TGTGCCAGCAGCCAAGAGGCCACAGGGGGCGGTAATTACGAGCAGTACTTC
NA,TRBV7-9,NA,TRBJ1-2,CASSPPGLWAKGYGYTF,TGTGCCAGCAGCCCCCCGGGGCTATGGGCTAAAGGCTATGGCTACACCTTC
few,TRBV13,NA,TRBJ1-2,CASRRSTSLSYGYTF,TGTGCCAGCAGGCGTTCTACGAGCTTGTCCTATGGCTACACCTTC